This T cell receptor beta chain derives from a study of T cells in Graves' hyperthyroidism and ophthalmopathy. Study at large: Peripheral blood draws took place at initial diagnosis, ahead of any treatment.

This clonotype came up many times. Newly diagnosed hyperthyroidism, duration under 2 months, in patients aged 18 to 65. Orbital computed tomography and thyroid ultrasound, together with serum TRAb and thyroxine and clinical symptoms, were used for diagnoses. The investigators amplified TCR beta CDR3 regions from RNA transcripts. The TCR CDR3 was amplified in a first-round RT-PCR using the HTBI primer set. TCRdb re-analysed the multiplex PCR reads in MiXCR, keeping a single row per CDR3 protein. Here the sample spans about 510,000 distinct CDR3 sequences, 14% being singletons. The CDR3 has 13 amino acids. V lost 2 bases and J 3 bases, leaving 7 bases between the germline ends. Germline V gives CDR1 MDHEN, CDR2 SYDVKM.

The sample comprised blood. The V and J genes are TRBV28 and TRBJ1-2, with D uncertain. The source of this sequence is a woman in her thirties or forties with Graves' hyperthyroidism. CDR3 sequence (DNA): TGTGCCAGCAGTTTAGAGGTGTACTATGGCTACACCTTC. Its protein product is CASSLEVYYGYTF.